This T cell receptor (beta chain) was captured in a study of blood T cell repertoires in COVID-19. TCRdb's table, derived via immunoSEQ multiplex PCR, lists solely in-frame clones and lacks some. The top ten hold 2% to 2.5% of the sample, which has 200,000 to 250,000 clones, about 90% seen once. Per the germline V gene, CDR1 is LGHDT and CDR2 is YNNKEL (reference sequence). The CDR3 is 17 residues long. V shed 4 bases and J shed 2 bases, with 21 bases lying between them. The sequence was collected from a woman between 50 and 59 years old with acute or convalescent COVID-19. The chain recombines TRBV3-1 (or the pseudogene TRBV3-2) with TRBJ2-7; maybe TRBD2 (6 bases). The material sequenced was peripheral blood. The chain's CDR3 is CASSPTGGTDGPYEQYF. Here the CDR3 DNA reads TGTGCCAGCAGCCCCACCGGCGGGACGGATGGCCCCTACGAGCAGTACTTC.